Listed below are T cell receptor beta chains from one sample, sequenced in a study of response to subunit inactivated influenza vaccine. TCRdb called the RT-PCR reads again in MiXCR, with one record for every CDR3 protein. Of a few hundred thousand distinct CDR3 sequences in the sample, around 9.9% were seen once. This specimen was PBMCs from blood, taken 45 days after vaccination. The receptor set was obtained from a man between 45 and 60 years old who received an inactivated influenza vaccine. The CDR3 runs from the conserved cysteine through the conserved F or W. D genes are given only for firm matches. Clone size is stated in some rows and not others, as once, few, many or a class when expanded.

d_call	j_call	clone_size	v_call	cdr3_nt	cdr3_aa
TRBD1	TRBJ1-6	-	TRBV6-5	TGTGCCAGCAGTTACTCTAGGGACAGAGTTAATTCACCCCTCCACTTT	CASSYSRDRVNSPLHF
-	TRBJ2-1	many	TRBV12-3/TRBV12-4	TGTGCCAGCAGTTTACCCCCGGGGAGCTCCTACAATGAGCAGTTCTTC	CASSLPPGSSYNEQFF
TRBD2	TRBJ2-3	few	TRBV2	TGTGCCAGCAGTCCCTTCTGGGCTAGCGGGAGCCCAGATACGCAGTATTTT	CASSPFWASGSPDTQYF
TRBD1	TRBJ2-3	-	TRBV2	TGTGCCAGCAGTCTACCTAGGACAGGGAGGTATACGCAGTATTTT	CASSLPRTGRYTQYF
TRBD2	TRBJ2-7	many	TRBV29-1	TGCAGCGTTGAAGAGAATGTCGGGAGGGCCGGTCCCTACGAGCAGTACTTC	CSVEENVGRAGPYEQYF
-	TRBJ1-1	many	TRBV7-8	TGTGCCAGCAGCTTGGGGTTTGTCCCGGCGGACAGAGAAAACACTGAAGCTTTCTTT	CASSLGFVPADRENTEAFF
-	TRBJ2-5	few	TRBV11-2	TGTGCCAGCAGCTTAGGGACGGCCAAGGGGGAGACCCAGTACTTC	CASSLGTAKGETQYF
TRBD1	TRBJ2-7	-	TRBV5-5	TGTGCCAGCAGCTCCCTTGGACAGGGGGCTTACGAGCAGTACTTC	CASSSLGQGAYEQYF
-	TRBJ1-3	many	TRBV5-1	TGCGCCAGCAGCGACTTGGCTGGAAACACCATATATTTT	CASSDLAGNTIYF
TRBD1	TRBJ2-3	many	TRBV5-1	TGCGCCAGCAGCCAAGACAGGGGGAGCACAGATACGCAGTATTTT	CASSQDRGSTDTQYF
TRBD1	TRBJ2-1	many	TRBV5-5	TGTGCCAGCAGCGGGACAGGGGTCGGGGTGCAGTTCTTC	CASSGTGVGVQFF
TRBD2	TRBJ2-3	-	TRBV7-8	TGTGCCAGCAGCTTAACTAGCGGGATACGCACAGATACGCAGTATTTT	CASSLTSGIRTDTQYF
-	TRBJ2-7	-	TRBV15	TGTGCCACCAGCAGAGCTGGCGCTATGGTCTACGAGCAGTACTTC	CATSRAGAMVYEQYF
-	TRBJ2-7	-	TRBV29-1	TGCAGCGTTGAAGAGGGGGCGGGATTCAGGGAGCAGTACTTC	CSVEEGAGFREQYF
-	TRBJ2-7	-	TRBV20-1	TGCAGTGTCCCGGGAAAAAGGAGCTCCTACGAGCAGTACTTC	CSVPGKRSSYEQYF
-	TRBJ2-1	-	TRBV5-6	TGTGCCAGCAGCTTGAGAAACAGGGATGAGCAGTTCTTC	CASSLRNRDEQFF
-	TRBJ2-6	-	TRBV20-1	TGCAGTGCTAGGGTGTCAATATTGGGACGAGGACCGGGTCCCGGGGCCAACGTCCTGACTTTC	CSARVSILGRGPGPGANVLTF
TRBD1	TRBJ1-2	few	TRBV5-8	TGTGCCAGCAGCTGGAACCGGGACAGCTATGGCTACACCTTC	CASSWNRDSYGYTF
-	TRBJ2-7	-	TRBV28	TGTGCCAGCAGCGAGTCAACTGACGGCTACGAGCAGTACTTC	CASSESTDGYEQYF
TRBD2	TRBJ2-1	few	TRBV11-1	TGTGCCAGCAGTTACGGAGGGACTAGCGGGAGGAATGAGCAGTTCTTC	CASSYGGTSGRNEQFF